The 24 T cell receptor beta chains below all came from one sample that was sequenced in a study of blood T cells in healthy people across ages. Using a J-beta primer mix together with a sample-barcoded 5' primer, a second PCR was run for roughly 7 to 11 cycles. TCRdb recomputed calls from the 5' RACE reads with MiXCR, one row per CDR3 protein. The data show approximately 1.5 million distinct CDR3 sequences, about 42% seen once. The specimen sequenced was blood. Receptors originate from a woman between 18 and 29 years old in good health.

The chain is built from TRBV12-5 and TRBJ2-3; 11 bases agree with TRBD2. V shed 4 bases, J shed 8 bases, and the junction held 11 bases outside the gene matches. Germline lookup yields CDR1 LGHNT and CDR2 FRNRAP. The CDR3 spans 16 residues. The CDR3 region is CASGSTIAGGPATQYF. The CDR3 nucleotides are TGTGCTAGTGGTTCTACTATAGCGGGAGGGCCTGCTACGCAGTATTTT.

As regards this clonotype: Germline and junction disagree at one end, which may indicate a read error. J is TRBJ2-1 and V is TRBV27; TRBD2 matches at 14 bases. The germline V gene encodes CDR1 MNHEY and CDR2 SMNVEV (reference sequence). This CDR3 contains 15 residues. The CDR3 DNA is TGTGCCAGCAGCCATGGGACTAGCGGGAGCACTGAGCAATTCTTC. Protein sequence: CASSHGTSGSTEQFF.

This chain connects TRBV4-1 to TRBJ2-3, with TRBD2 matching over 7 bases. V gave up 2 bases and J gave up 8 bases; unmatched junction bases: 4. This CDR3 contains 13 residues. Germline V gene sequence: CDR1 MGHRA, CDR2 YSYEKL. The CDR3 loop is CASSQLPSGTQYF. CDR3 nucleotide sequence: TGCGCCAGCAGCCAATTACCTAGCGGTACGCAGTATTTT.

CDR3 nucleotides: TGTGCCAGCAGCCAGCAGGTAGCGGGAGGGCCCTACGCCCTCTTCAATGAGCAGTTCTTC. Encoded protein: CASSQQVAGGPYALFNEQFF. The chain links TRBV3-1 to TRBJ2-1, with 11 bases aligning to TRBD2. Per germline, CDR1 LGHDT and CDR2 YNNKEL (reference sequence). The CDR3 is made up of 20 amino acids. J gave up 6 bases and V 3 bases, and 19 bases lay outside the gene matches.

The rearrangement joins TRBV5-1 to TRBJ2-3; D not certain. This CDR3 comprises 12 residues. Trimming removed 7 bases from V and 7 bases from J, with 13 bases in between. Per the germline V gene, CDR1 is SGHRS and CDR2 is YFSETQ. Here the CDR3 DNA reads TGCGCCAGCGGCGATTTGGGAAATACGCAGTATTTT. Amino acid sequence: CASGDLGNTQYF.

CDR3 sequence (DNA): TGTGCCTGGATTCGTCAGGCTGGAAACACCATATATTTT. Translating gives CAWIRQAGNTIYF. The chain joins TRBV30 to TRBJ1-3, with D unresolved. The V end was cut by 4 bases, the J end by 2 bases, with 9 bases between. The CDR3 has 13 residues. Germline values: CDR1 GTSNPN, CDR2 SVGIG (reference sequence).

This clonotype has a handful of counts. The J gene is TRBJ2-1, the V gene TRBV7-2, with 13 bases fitting TRBD2. The CDR3 totals 17 residues. Germline CDR1 reads SGHTA; CDR2 reads FQGNSA. V was pared by 3 bases and J by 6 bases, with 8 bases of the junction left unmatched. In DNA form, the CDR3 reads TGTGCCAGCAGCTTGCTTTCCGGGACTAGCGGGATCAATGAGCAGTTCTTC. It encodes CASSLLSGTSGINEQFF.

The chain links TRBV6-4 to TRBJ2-7; perhaps TRBD1 as D (7 bases). Germline V CDR1 and CDR2: MRHNA, SNTAGT. Trimming pared 5 bases from V and 2 bases from J, leaving 16 bases between. This CDR3 is 15 amino acids long. The CDR3 coding sequence is TGTGCCAGCAGTAGACGGGGGACAGATCCCTACGAGCAGTACTTC. Amino acid sequence: CASSRRGTDPYEQYF.

The chain couples TRBV29-1 to TRBJ1-2; the D is unclear. Germline assignment: CDR1 SQVTM and CDR2 ANQGSEA. The CDR3 spans 11 residues. The V gene lost 4 bases and the J gene lost 4 bases, with 7 bases spanning the gap. CDR3 bases: TGCAGCGTTGGGACGCTCTATGGCTACACCTTC. Amino acid sequence: CSVGTLYGYTF.

This clonotype was seen a few times. The chain carries TRBV19 and TRBJ2-7, with D tentatively TRBD1 (5 bases). The CDR3 totals 14 residues. The germline V and J ends were trimmed by 7 bases and 0 bases, with 13 bases remaining between them. CDR1 LNHDA and CDR2 SQIVND come from the germline V gene (reference sequence). CDR3 in DNA: TGTGCCAGTACCCCCAGGGAAGCCTCCTACGAGCAGTACTTC. Its translation is CASTPREASYEQYF.

This clonotype was picked up one time. The chain uses TRBV3-1 and TRBJ2-7; possible D gene TRBD1, 8 bases. Germline values: CDR1 LGHDT, CDR2 YNNKEL (reference sequence). This CDR3 is 14 amino acids long. Trimming stripped 4 bases from V and 4 bases from J, with 14 bases between. CDR3 DNA sequence: TGTGCCAGCAGCCCTACAGGGGGGGGGTACGAGCAGTACTTC. Amino acid sequence: CASSPTGGGYEQYF.

The chain uses TRBV20-1 and TRBJ1-2; no clear D. Trimming pared 0 bases from V and 5 bases from J, leaving 19 bases between. Germline loops: CDR1 DFQATT, CDR2 SNEGSKA (reference sequence). CDR3 length: 16 amino acids. CDR3 nucleotides: TGCAGTGCTAGAGATTGGCGGAGGGAGGGAGCTTATGGCTACACCTTC. Encoded protein: CSARDWRREGAYGYTF.

Only a few counts were recorded for this clonotype. The chain is built from TRBV29-1 and TRBJ2-1, with 11 bases aligning to TRBD2. This CDR3 contains 14 residues. V dropped 7 bases and J dropped 7; count of bases not matched to a gene: 9. Germline CDR1 SQVTM, CDR2 ANQGSEA. The CDR3 region has the DNA TGCAGCGGTTCTGGGCTAGCGGGAGGTAATGAGCAGTTCTTC. It encodes CSGSGLAGGNEQFF.

The sample holds one count of this clonotype. The chain employs TRBV20-1 and TRBJ2-3; perhaps D is TRBD1 or TRBD2 (5 bases each). The CDR3 loop spans 14 amino acids. V shed 3 bases and J shed 5 bases, with 15 bases lying between them. Germline V gives CDR1 DFQATT, CDR2 SNEGSKA (reference sequence). CDR3 loop: CSASIVGTGDTQYF. CDR3 nucleotides: TGCAGTGCTAGCATTGTCGGGACCGGAGATACGCAGTATTTT.

As to this clonotype: A much bigger clone sits one base away, suggesting this may be a read error. The chain recombines TRBV18 with TRBJ2-7; D is possibly TRBD2 (6 bases). Per the germline V gene, CDR1 is KGHSH and CDR2 is LQKENI. Trimming took 8 bases from V and 3 from J, leaving 14 bases between them. The CDR3 has 13 residues. CDR3 sequence (DNA): TGTGCCAGCGCACGCGGCGGGGACTACGAGCAGTACTTC. This encodes CASARGGDYEQYF.

The CDR3 DNA is TGCAGTGCTAGAGATCCGGGGGGGGCTGAGCAGTTCTTC. Amino acids: CSARDPGGAEQFF. The chain links TRBV20-1 to TRBJ2-1, with 8 bases matching TRBD2. The V gene's germline CDR1 is DFQATT and CDR2 SNEGSKA (reference sequence). The CDR3 loop spans 13 amino acids. V lost 0 bases to trimming and J lost 9 bases; unmatched junction nucleotides: 4.

The sample holds many counts of this clonotype. The V call is TRBV29-1, the J call TRBJ2-1; the D gene could be TRBD1 or TRBD2 (5 bases each). V was clipped by 4 bases and J by 4 bases, with 14 bases between them. CDR3 length: 14 residues. Germline V lookup: CDR1 SQVTM, CDR2 ANQGSEA. The CDR3 bases are TGCAGCGTTGCGGGACGGAGAAAGTACAATGAGCAGTTCTTC. Its translation: CSVAGRRKYNEQFF.

The CDR3 DNA follows: TGCAGCGTTTCCAGACGGTCGGGGAATGAGCAGTTCTTC. The encoded protein is CSVSRRSGNEQFF. The chain uses TRBV29-1 and TRBJ2-1; D is perhaps TRBD2 (5 bases). The CDR3 length is 13 residues. In germline, CDR1 is SQVTM, CDR2 ANQGSEA. V dropped 5 bases and J dropped 7 bases, with 15 bases sitting between them.

This clonotype was recorded only once. The chain has TRBV11-2 and TRBJ2-7; 9 bases are a match to TRBD1. Trimming took 6 bases from V and 1 from J; bases not matched to a gene: 7. This CDR3 has 15 residues. Germline V gene sequence: CDR1 SGHAT, CDR2 FQNNGV. CDR3: CASRKWGQGSYEQYF. The CDR3 DNA follows: TGTGCCAGCAGGAAATGGGGACAGGGATCCTACGAGCAGTACTTC.

This chain links TRBV7-9 with TRBJ2-5, with 12 bases lining up with TRBD2. Matching the DNA end better, TRBJ2-7 makes the J call doubtful. CDR1 and CDR2 (germline): SEHNR, FQNEAQ (reference sequence). The CDR3 runs to 15 residues. For the CDR3, the DNA is TGTGCCAGCAGCTCGCGGACTAGCGGGAACTACGAGCAGTACTTC. This codes for CASSSRTSGNYEQYF.

A few counts support this clonotype. The gene calls are TRBV4-1 and TRBJ2-4; the D gene is possibly TRBD1 (6 bases). The DNA end lines up better with TRBJ2-7; the J call may be wrong. Per the germline V gene, CDR1 is MGHRA and CDR2 is YSYEKL. This CDR3 is built from 14 residues. The CDR3: CASSQGDKSYEQYF. CDR3 in DNA: TGCGCCAGCAGCCAAGGGGACAAATCCTACGAGCAGTACTTC.

V gene TRBV20-1 combines with J gene TRBJ2-5; TRBD2 agrees at 8 bases. Germline lookup yields CDR1 DFQATT and CDR2 SNEGSKA (reference sequence). This CDR3 is 14 amino acids long. Germline trimming cut 6 bases from V and 2 bases from J; bases unmatched to any gene: 8. The chain's CDR3 is CSAEIAGRQETQYF. CDR3 nucleotide sequence: TGCAGTGCCGAAATAGCGGGGAGGCAAGAGACCCAGTACTTC.

This clonotype showed up just once. The CDR3 region is CSADDGYYGYTF. DNA of the CDR3: TGCAGCGCTGATGACGGCTACTATGGCTACACCTTC. V is TRBV29-1 and J is TRBJ1-2; unclear D gene. Germline CDR1 reads SQVTM; CDR2 reads ANQGSEA. V gave up 7 bases and J gave up 3 bases, with 12 bases separating them. CDR3 length: 12 residues.

DNA of the CDR3: TGTGCCATTGAGGACCGGGACAGGGCAAACTACGAGCAGTACTTC. It codes for CAIEDRDRANYEQYF. The rearrangement links TRBV10-3 to TRBJ2-7, with 9 bases fitting TRBD1. The trim removed 9 bases at V and 3 bases at J, leaving 12 bases unmatched. The CDR3 runs to 15 residues. The V gene's germline CDR1 is ENHRY and CDR2 SYGVKD.